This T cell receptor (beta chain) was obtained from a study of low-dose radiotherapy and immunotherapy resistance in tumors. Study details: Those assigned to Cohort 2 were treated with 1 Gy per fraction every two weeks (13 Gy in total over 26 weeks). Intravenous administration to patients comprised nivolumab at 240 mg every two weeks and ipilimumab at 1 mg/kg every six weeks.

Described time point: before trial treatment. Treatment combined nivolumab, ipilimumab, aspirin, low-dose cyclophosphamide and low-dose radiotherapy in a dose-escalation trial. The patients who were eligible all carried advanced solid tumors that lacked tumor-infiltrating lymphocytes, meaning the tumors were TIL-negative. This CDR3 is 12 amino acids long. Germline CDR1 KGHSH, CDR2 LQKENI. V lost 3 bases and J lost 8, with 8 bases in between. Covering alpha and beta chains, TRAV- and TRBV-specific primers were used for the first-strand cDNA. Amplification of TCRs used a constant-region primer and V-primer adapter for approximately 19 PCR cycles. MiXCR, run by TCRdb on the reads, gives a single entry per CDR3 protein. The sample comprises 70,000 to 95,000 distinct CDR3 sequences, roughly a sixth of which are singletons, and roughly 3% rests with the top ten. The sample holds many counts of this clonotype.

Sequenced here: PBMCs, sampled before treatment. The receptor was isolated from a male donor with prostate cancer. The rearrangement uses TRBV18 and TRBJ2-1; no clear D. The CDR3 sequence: CASSPNVDEQFF. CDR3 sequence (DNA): TGTGCCAGCTCACCTAATGTGGATGAGCAGTTCTTC.